What follows is one TCR beta chain and its context. The antigen is unknown. In the same sample, other DNA sequences code for this CDR3. Germline-derived CDR1 and CDR2 are MNHEY and SMNVEV (reference sequence). This CDR3 region has 12 residues. V lost 8 bases, J lost 3 bases, and 3 bases stayed unmatched. This record belongs to a study of beta chain features in type 1 diabetes. Study-wide background: Age, gender and cell yields were similar between patients and healthy donors. Whole-study findings and limits: Shorter TCRB CDR3s, moderately but significantly so, were found in Type 1 diabetes patients in all four CD4+ subsets. These data did not resolve whether HLA type affects TCRB rearrangement.

cDNA synthesis used the whole RNA isolate, giving expressed TCRB sequences. Using immunoSEQ multiplex PCR, the repertoire was profiled, and TCRdb retains in-frame clones only, with some absent. The table has about 740,000 clones, 13% seen once. The chain is built from TRBV27 and TRBJ1-2; TRBD1 agrees at 7 bases. What was sequenced was naive CD4+ T cells from blood. The TCR comes from a man younger than 35 with type 1 diabetes. CDR3 region: CASRTGDYGYTF. The CDR3 nucleotides read TGTGCCAGCCGCACAGGGGACTATGGCTACACCTTC.